Sequencing of this T cell receptor (beta chain) was carried out in a study of blood T cell repertoires in COVID-19. TCRdb keeps only in-frame clones here, not all; method: immunoSEQ multiplex PCR. The sample includes about 150,000 clones, approximately 73% of them seen just once. The CDR3 runs to 20 residues. CDR1 is LNHDA and CDR2 is SQIVND in the germline V gene (reference sequence). Germline trimming cut 3 bases from V and 0 bases from J; bases unmatched to any gene: 16. The origin of this receptor is a woman aged 80 or over with acute or convalescent COVID-19. This sequence joins TRBV19 and TRBJ1-5, with 8 bases identical to TRBD1. Sequencing used peripheral blood. The DNA of the CDR3 is TGTGCCAGTAGTATGGACACGAGACAGGGGCTAACATATAGCAATCAGCCCCAGCATTTT. This sequence encodes CASSMDTRQGLTYSNQPQHF.